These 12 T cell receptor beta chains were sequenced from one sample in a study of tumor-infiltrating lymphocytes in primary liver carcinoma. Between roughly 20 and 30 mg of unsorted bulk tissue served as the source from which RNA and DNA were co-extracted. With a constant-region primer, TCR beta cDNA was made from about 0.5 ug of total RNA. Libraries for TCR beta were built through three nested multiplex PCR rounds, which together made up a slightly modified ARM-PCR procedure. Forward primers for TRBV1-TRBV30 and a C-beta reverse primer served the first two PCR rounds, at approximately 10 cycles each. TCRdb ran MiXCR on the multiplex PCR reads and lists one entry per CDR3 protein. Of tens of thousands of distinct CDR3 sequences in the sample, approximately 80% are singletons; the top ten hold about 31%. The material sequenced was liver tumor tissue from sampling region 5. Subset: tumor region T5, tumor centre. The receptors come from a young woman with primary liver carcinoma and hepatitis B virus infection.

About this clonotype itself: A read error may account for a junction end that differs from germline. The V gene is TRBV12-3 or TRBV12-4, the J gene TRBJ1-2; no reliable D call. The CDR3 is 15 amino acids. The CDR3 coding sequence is TGTACCAGCAGTTTAGGTCTCTCCCACGACTATTGTTACACCTTC. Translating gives CTSSLGLSHDYCYTF.

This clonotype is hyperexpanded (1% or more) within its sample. As DNA, the CDR3 is TGCAGCGCCCTAAGGGACTACAATGAGCAGTTCTTC. It encodes CSALRDYNEQFF. This rearrangement joins TRBV29-1 to TRBJ2-1; the D is unclear. Germline V CDR1 and CDR2: SQVTM, ANQGSEA. This CDR3 contains 12 residues. Trimming took 7 bases from V and 3 from J, leaving 10 bases between them.

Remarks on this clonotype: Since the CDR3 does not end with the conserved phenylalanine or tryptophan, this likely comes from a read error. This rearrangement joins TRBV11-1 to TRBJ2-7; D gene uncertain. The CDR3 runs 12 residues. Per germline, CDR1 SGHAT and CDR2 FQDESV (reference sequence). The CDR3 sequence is CASSFMGYEQYS. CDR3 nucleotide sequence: TGCGCCAGCAGCTTCATGGGATACGAGCAGTACTCC.

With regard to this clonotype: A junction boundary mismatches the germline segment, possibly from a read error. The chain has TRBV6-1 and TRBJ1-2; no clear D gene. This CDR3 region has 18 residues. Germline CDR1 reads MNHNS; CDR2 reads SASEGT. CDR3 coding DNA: TGTGCCAGCAGTGAATGGTCCCTGGTCCTTAGATCTAACTACGGCTACACCTTC. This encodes CASSEWSLVLRSNYGYTF.

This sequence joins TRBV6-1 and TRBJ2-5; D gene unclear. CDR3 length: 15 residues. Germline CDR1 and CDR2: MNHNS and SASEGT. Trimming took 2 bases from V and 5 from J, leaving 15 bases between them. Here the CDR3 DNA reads TGTGCCAGCAGTGAAAATGGGCTCACACATGAGACCCAGTACTTC. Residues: CASSENGLTHETQYF.

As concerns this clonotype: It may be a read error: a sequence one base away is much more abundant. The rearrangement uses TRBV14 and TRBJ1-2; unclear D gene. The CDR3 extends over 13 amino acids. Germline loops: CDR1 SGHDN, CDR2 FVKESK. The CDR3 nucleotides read TGTACCAGCAGCCATCACCAGCTGGGTGACTACACCTTC. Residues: CTSSHHQLGDYTF. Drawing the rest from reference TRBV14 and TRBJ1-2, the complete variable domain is EAGVTQFPSHSVIEKGQTVTLRCDPISGHDNLYWYRRVMGKEIKFLLHFVKESKQDESGMPNNRFLAERTGGTYSTLKVQPAELEDSGVYFCTSSHHQLGDYTFGSGTRLTVV.

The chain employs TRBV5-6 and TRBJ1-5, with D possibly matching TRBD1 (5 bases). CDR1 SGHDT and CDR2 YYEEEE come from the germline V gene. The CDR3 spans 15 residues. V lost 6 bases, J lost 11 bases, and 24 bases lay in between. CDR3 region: CASNIWTPSRQSQHF. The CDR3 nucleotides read TGTGCCAGCAACATATGGACACCCTCCAGGCAGTCCCAGCATTTT. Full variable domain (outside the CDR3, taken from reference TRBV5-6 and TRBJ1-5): DAGVTQSPTHLIKTRGQQVTLRCSPKSGHDTVSWYQQALGQGPQFIFQYYEEEERQRGNFPDRFSGHQFPNYSSELNVNALLLGDSALYLCASNIWTPSRQSQHFGDGTRLSIL.

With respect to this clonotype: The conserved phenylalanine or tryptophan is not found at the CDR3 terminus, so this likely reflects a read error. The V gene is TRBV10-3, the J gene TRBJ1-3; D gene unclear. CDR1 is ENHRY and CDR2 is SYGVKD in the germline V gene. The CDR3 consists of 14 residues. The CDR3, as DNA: TGTGCCATCAGTGAGTCAGTTCCTGGAGACACCATATATCTT. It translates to CAISESVPGDTIYL.

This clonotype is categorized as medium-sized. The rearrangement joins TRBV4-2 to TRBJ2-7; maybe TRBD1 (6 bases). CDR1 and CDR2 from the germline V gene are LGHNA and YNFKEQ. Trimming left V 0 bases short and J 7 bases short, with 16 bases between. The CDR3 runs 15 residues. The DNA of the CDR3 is TGTGCCAGCAGCCAAGATCTGGGGGCCTGGAGGGAGCAGTACTTC. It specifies CASSQDLGAWREQYF.

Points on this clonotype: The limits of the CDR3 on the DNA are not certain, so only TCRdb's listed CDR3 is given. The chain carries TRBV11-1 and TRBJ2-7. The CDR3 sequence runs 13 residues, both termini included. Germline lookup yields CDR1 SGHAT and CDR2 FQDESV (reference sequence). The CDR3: CISSLGYLCEQYF.

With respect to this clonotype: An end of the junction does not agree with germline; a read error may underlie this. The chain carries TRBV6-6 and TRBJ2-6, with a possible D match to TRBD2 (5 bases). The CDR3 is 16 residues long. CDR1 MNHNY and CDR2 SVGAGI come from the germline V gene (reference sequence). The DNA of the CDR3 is TGTGCCGGCAACCTCCGGGGTCGCCCTGGGACCAACGTCCTGACTTTC. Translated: CAGNLRGRPGTNVLTF.

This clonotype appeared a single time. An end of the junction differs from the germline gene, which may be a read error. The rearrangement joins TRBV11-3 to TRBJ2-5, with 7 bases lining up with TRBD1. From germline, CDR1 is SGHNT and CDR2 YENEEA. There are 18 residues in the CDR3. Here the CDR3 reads CASSQGDSSQGVQATRYF. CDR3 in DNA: TGTGCCAGCAGCCAGGGGGATTCTAGCCAGGGTGTGCAAGCGACCCGGTACTTC.